This T cell receptor beta chain was found in a study of blood T cell repertoires in COVID-19. Original methodology: Nucleated cell counts were estimated from reference gene primer amplification. Libraries were prepared by immunoSEQ multiplex PCR; TCRdb keeps only in-frame clonotypes and omits some of them. V, J and clone size were drawn from that table, and D and trimming were deduced from the DNA. The profile shows 150,000 to 200,000 clones, under 80% of them singletons. In this sample, this clone turned up a few times. The CDR3 covers 12 residues. CDR1 LGHDT and CDR2 YNNKEL come from the germline V gene (reference sequence). V was cut by 6 bases and J by 4 bases, with 7 bases left in between.

This sequence was found in a woman aged 50 to 60 with acute COVID-19. The sample was PBMCs or T cells enriched from blood (not recorded which). This chain joins TRBV3-1 (or the pseudogene TRBV3-2) and TRBJ2-1; D is undetermined. The CDR3, as DNA: TGTGCCAGCAGAAACGGGTACAATGAGCAGTTCTTC. Amino acids: CASRNGYNEQFF.